The TCR beta chain under discussion was sequenced for a study of blood T cells in healthy people across ages (dated by TCRdb to about 2015). Describing the broader study: In model experiments, roughly one uniquely barcoded TCR beta cDNA molecule per two T cells was captured by template switching. The study measured age-related changes in TCR beta repertoire diversity using deep sequencing normalized with unique cDNA molecular identifiers. Four age groups were formed from the donors: young (average approximately 16 years), middle-aged (approximately 39), aged (around 62) and long-lived (about 80). Donors of different ages were randomly distributed across sequencing lanes to avoid experimental bias. Two additional independent replicas of 1 million unique cDNA reads from the same blood draw were analyzed for two donors (one aged 18 to 30 and one aged 80 or older).

Including the terminal cysteine and phenylalanine, the CDR3 comprises 15 residues. Here the CDR3 DNA is all that survives: 45 bases in frame from base 1. The germline V gene specifies MNHNS as CDR1 and SASEGT as CDR2. Trimming takes 2 bases from V and 5 bases from J, and the germline ends sit 15 bases apart. Broad study findings and their caveats: Observed TCR beta diversity per million T cells fell roughly linearly with age, and a significant reduction was already apparent by age roughly 40. There was a strong correlation between observed TCR beta diversity and the percentage of naive T cells measured by flow cytometry. Because profiling used bulk unsorted PBMCs, naive and antigen-experienced compartments could not be compared conclusively. Estimates of total diversity based on one million sequenced T cells were considered lower bounds and underestimates. Compared with the aged group, the long-lived group had more naive CD4+ T cells, fewer expanded clones and increased TCR diversity, a pattern suggesting age selection. Because the CMV infection status of the donors was unknown, age-related changes in expanded clonotypes may potentially have been confounded.

The approximately 41 donors, aged about 6 to 95 years, were systemically healthy Caucasian individuals from Russia. Each donor gave 8.5 to 10 milliliters of peripheral blood, collected into EDTA-treated Vacutainer tubes. Ficoll-Paque density-gradient centrifugation was used to isolate PBMCs, with at least 6 million obtained per sample. Trizol reagent was used to extract total RNA from PBMCs, with at least 5.5 micrograms per sample. Naive CD45RAhigh/CD27high T cell percentages were measured by flow cytometry on a PBMC aliquot from every donor. Of note for this clonotype: There is no known antigen for this receptor. The input lacks base qualities; no much larger clone sits a single base away.

The receptor library was made with 5' RACE. Sequencing took place on an Illumina HiSeq 2500. A second PCR of about 7 to 12 cycles was run with a J-beta primer mix and a sample-barcoded 5' primer. A unique molecular identifier was introduced onto each TCR beta cDNA molecule by a template-switch 5' adaptor carrying 12 random nucleotides. At least 3 million CDR3-containing paired-end reads were obtained from each sample. All of the RNA was converted into first-strand cDNA using the Mint cDNA synthesis kit, with a TRBC-specific oligonucleotide serving as the primer. All cDNA was treated with uracil-DNA glycosylase and then went through a first 18-cycle PCR with the universal primers M1SS and BC2_uni_R. Per the original workflow: For normalization, 1 million high-quality reads, each with a distinct molecular identifier, were randomly selected from each sample. Instead of being binned into consensus sequences, reads with shared molecular identifiers were discarded. MiTCR, run with a Q25 quality threshold and the strictest error-elimination algorithm, handled CDR3 identification, clonotype clustering and error correction. Lower-bound total TCR beta diversity was estimated with a nonparametric unseen species model using Euler transformation. The public reads were reanalyzed by TCRdb: fastp trimming at Q25, MiXCR alignment, in-frame beta chains only. A single entry per CDR3 protein holds the most common genes and DNA from its merged rows. TCRdb's processing, not the study's, gives the V and J calls here. The sample yields 1.2 million to 1.5 million distinct CDR3 sequences; around 42% were counted once. 7% to 9.5% of the sample lies in the top ten.

This clonotype was obtained from a woman aged 18-30 years in good health. The chain was built from TRBV6-1 and TRBJ2-5; TRBD2 is perhaps the D gene, given 5 matching bases. Sequenced sample: blood. The base sequence is TGTGCCAGCAGTGAATCGTACGGGGATGGGGAGACCCAGTACTTC. Translated, it gives CASSESYGDGETQYF.